Listed here are 5 T cell receptor beta chains from one sample, sequenced in a study of regulatory T cells in long-lasting Graves disease. Both iRepertoire HTBI primers and Arm-PCR of CDR3 regions were used to build the TCR beta libraries. Each CDR3 protein gets one entry after TCRdb re-called the multiplex PCR reads with MiXCR. The sample yields some 600,000 distinct CDR3 sequences, about 16% seen once. Time point reported: newly diagnosed GD, antithyroid drugs for less than 3 months. From PBMCs, RNA was extracted and then used to make the TCR library. The same data also went into a second study, on T cells in Graves' hyperthyroidism and ophthalmopathy.

Sequenced material: peripheral blood mononuclear cells (PBMCs), taken at new diagnosis, from a patient treated with antithyroid drugs. The receptors originated from a man aged 18 to 29 with Graves disease.

This clonotype was seen a handful of times. V and J are TRBV19 and TRBJ1-6; TRBD1 agrees at 8 bases. The CDR3 is 16 residues long. Germline CDR1 reads LNHDA; CDR2 reads SQIVND (reference sequence). V gave up 3 bases and J gave up 7 bases; unmatched junction bases: 8. CDR3 sequence reads: CASSMSAGGWNSPLHF. The CDR3, as DNA: TGTGCCAGTAGTATGTCGGCAGGGGGCTGGAATTCACCCCTCCACTTT.

This clonotype has a count of ten or more. The CDR3 DNA sequence: TGTGCCAGCAGGGCGCTTAGCGGGAGGGGCGAGCAGTACTTC. Residues: CASRALSGRGEQYF. This sequence joins TRBV11-2 and TRBJ2-7, with 11 positions matching TRBD2. Germline V gene lookup returns CDR1 SGHAT and CDR2 FQNNGV. The V segment lost 6 bases and the J segment 6 bases; nucleotides outside the gene matches: 7. CDR3 size: 14 residues.

There are many counts of this clonotype. The chain links TRBV10-3 to TRBJ2-5, with D uncertain. This CDR3 comprises 13 residues. V shed 5 bases and J shed 5 bases, with 12 bases lying between them. Germline CDR1 ENHRY, CDR2 SYGVKD. The CDR3 bases are TGTGCCATCAGTCACCCTTCGGAGGAGACCCAGTACTTC. This codes for CAISHPSEETQYF.

This clonotype came up many times. The J gene is TRBJ2-2, the V gene TRBV28, with D maybe TRBD1 (5 bases). Trimming stripped 7 bases from V and 0 bases from J, with 9 bases between. CDR3 length: 14 amino acids. Germline lookup yields CDR1 MDHEN and CDR2 SYDVKM. The CDR3 coding sequence is TGTGCCAGCAACTACAGGTCGAACACCGGGGAGCTGTTTTTT. This translates into CASNYRSNTGELFF. Drawing the rest from reference TRBV28 and TRBJ2-2, the complete variable domain is DVKVTQSSRYLVKRTGEKVFLECVQDMDHENMFWYRQDPGLGLRLIYFSYDVKMKEKGDIPEGYSVSREKKERFSLILESASTNQTSMYLCASNYRSNTGELFFGEGSRLTVL.

This clonotype was recorded at least ten times. The chain couples TRBV20-1 to TRBJ2-4, with D possibly matching TRBD1 (6 bases). Trimming cost V 0 bases and J 1 base, with 13 bases left between them. Germline V gene lookup returns CDR1 DFQATT and CDR2 SNEGSKA (reference sequence). This CDR3 contains 16 residues. CDR3 DNA: TGCAGTGCTAGAGATCGACAGGAAGGTGCCAAAAACATTCAGTACTTC. Its translation: CSARDRQEGAKNIQYF.